This T cell receptor (beta chain) is drawn from a study of T cells after somatic rescue of genetic block. This CDR3 spans 15 amino acids. Germline V gives CDR1 SGHAT, CDR2 FQNNGV. V dropped 6 bases and J dropped 4 bases, with 19 bases sitting between them. Method: immunoSEQ multiplex PCR; TCRdb's copy keeps in-frame clones and lacks some. The data show about 68,000 clones, 85% to 95% seen once. The V and J genes are TRBV11-2 and TRBJ2-7; D remains ambiguous. Material for sequencing was peripheral blood mononuclear cells (PBMCs). The source of this sequence is a man in his forties. The CDR3 DNA is TGTGCCAGCAGACCCTCGACCTCCGGCCTTTACGAGCAGTACTTC. Its protein product is CASRPSTSGLYEQYF.